The 28 T cell receptor beta chains below come from one sample, sequenced in a study of T cell responses to AZD1222 COVID-19 vaccine. The data were produced by immunoSEQ multiplex PCR, yet TCRdb's version contains in-frame clones alone and is incomplete. Altogether some 150,000 clones are present, approximately 85% being singletons, with the ten largest covering around 8%. Specimen: peripheral blood, collected on day 0 of AZD1222 vaccination. The receptors stem from an adult in good health.

This rearrangement joins TRBV3-1 (or the pseudogene TRBV3-2) to TRBJ1-2; D is uncertain. V was pared by 0 bases and J by 6 bases, with 14 bases between. In germline, CDR1 is LGHDT, CDR2 YNNKEL (reference sequence). This CDR3 contains 15 residues. The CDR3 DNA reads as TGTGCCAGCAGCCAAGATATGTCCGGGTCCCATGGCTACACCTTC. Translation gives CASSQDMSGSHGYTF.

This chain links TRBV7-6 with TRBJ2-5; 13 nucleotides agree with TRBD2. Germline V CDR1 and CDR2: SGHVS, FNYEAQ. Unmatched junction bases numbered 7, after V lost 5 bases and J lost 4 bases. CDR3 size: 16 residues. This CDR3 reads CASSQGLAGVRETQYF. CDR3 nucleotide sequence: TGTGCCAGCAGCCAAGGACTAGCGGGAGTGAGAGAGACCCAGTACTTC.

The chain couples TRBV27 to TRBJ1-5; 7 bases align to TRBD1. The junction had 4 bases not matched to a gene; V was cut back by 6 bases and J by 11 bases. Germline V gives CDR1 MNHEY, CDR2 SMNVEV (reference sequence). The CDR3 runs 11 residues. CDR3 protein: CASRGGGTQHF. The CDR3 DNA follows: TGTGCCAGCAGAGGGGGCGGGACCCAGCATTTT.

CDR3 sequence: CASSLIWDNTEAFF. CDR3 DNA sequence: TGTGCCAGCAGCTTAATATGGGACAACACTGAAGCTTTCTTT. The gene calls are TRBV5-8 and TRBJ1-1; possibly TRBD1 for D (5 bases). The CDR3 runs 14 residues. Trimming took off 2 bases at V and 2 bases at J, with 10 bases between the two ends. Germline values: CDR1 SGHTS, CDR2 YDEGEE.

The genes are TRBV28 and TRBJ1-2, with a possible D match to TRBD1 (5 bases). In germline, CDR1 is MDHEN, CDR2 SYDVKM. Trimming removed 5 bases from V and 4 bases from J, with 17 bases in between. The length of the CDR3 is 15 residues. CDR3 nucleotides: TGTGCCAGCAGTCCAAGGCAGGGCAGCTTCTATGGCTACACCTTC. Its protein is CASSPRQGSFYGYTF.

The CDR3 sequence: CAISRQDSDTQYF. CDR3 DNA: TGTGCCATCAGTCGACAGGACTCAGATACGCAGTATTTT. The V call is TRBV10-3, the J call TRBJ2-3; tentatively, D is TRBD1 (6 bases). Trimming stripped 5 bases from V and 4 bases from J, with 10 bases between. The CDR3 runs to 13 residues. CDR1 and CDR2 from the germline V gene are ENHRY and SYGVKD.

The chain joins TRBV19 to TRBJ2-5; D unclear. Per germline, CDR1 LNHDA and CDR2 SQIVND (reference sequence). The V and J ends lost 3 bases and 1 base respectively, with 9 bases between them. There are 14 residues in the CDR3. This CDR3 is CASSIGPTQETQYF. CDR3 bases: TGTGCCAGTAGTATTGGGCCGACCCAAGAGACCCAGTACTTC.

The gene calls are TRBV6-2 or TRBV6-3 and TRBJ2-7, with D tentatively TRBD1 (6 bases). Germline CDR1 reads MNHEY; CDR2 reads SVGEGT. The CDR3 contains 15 residues. The germline V and J ends were trimmed by 4 bases and 2 bases, with 15 bases remaining between them. CDR3 in DNA: TGTGCCAGCAGTTCATCAGGGGCTCCCACCTACGAGCAGTACTTC. Encoded protein: CASSSSGAPTYEQYF.

The chain links TRBV19 to TRBJ2-1, with unresolved D. The germline CDR1 and CDR2 sequences are LNHDA and SQIVND (reference sequence). V was pared by 6 bases and J by 10 bases, with 13 bases between. The length of the CDR3 is 12 residues. CDR3 DNA: TGTGCCAGTAGCCGTGGCCGGAGCGAGCAGTTCTTC. Protein sequence: CASSRGRSEQFF.

The V call is TRBV11-2, the J call TRBJ2-5; D is unclear. The CDR3 sequence is 11 residues long. V lost 1 base, J lost 4 bases, and 1 base lay in between. Germline V gene lookup returns CDR1 SGHAT and CDR2 FQNNGV. CDR3 in DNA: TGTGCCAGCAGCTTAGCAGAGACCCAGTACTTC. Its translation is CASSLAETQYF.

The rearrangement uses TRBV7-8 and TRBJ1-1, with D unresolved. The ends were cut back, 3 bases at V and 4 bases at J, with 9 bases in the middle. CDR3 length: 13 residues. The germline CDR1 and CDR2 sequences are SGHVS and FQNEAQ. The CDR3 loop reads CASSFTELTEAFF. For the CDR3, the DNA is TGTGCCAGCAGCTTCACCGAACTCACTGAAGCTTTCTTT.

The J gene is TRBJ1-2, the V gene TRBV19; D gene uncertain. Deletions cut 6 bases from V and 2 bases from J, with 10 bases between. The germline gives CDR1 LNHDA, CDR2 SQIVND (reference sequence). The CDR3 has 13 amino acids. CDR3 region: CASSTFQNYGYTF. The DNA of the CDR3 is TGTGCCAGTAGCACTTTCCAAAACTATGGCTACACCTTC.

In nucleotides, the CDR3 is TGTGCCAGCAGTCCGGCGGGACCCTCCTACGAGCAGTACTTC. It encodes CASSPAGPSYEQYF. This chain links TRBV6-2 or TRBV6-3 with TRBJ2-7, with D possibly being TRBD2 (6 bases). The CDR3 length is 14 residues. Germline V gives CDR1 MNHEY, CDR2 SVGEGT. V dropped 5 bases and J dropped 0 bases, with 11 bases sitting between them.

The V gene is TRBV10-1, the J gene TRBJ2-1; D ambiguous. CDR3 length equals 14 residues. The germline CDR1 and CDR2 sequences are WNHNN and SYGVQD (reference sequence). V shed 4 bases and J shed 0 bases, with 7 bases lying between them. The CDR3 DNA reads TGCGCCAGCAGTGGCGGTGGCTCCTACAATGAGCAGTTCTTC. Its translation is CASSGGGSYNEQFF.

This clone came up a few times. The chain has TRBV18 and TRBJ1-2; D is possibly TRBD1 (6 bases). CDR1 and CDR2 from the germline V gene are KGHSH and LQKENI. With 5 bases removed from V and 2 bases from J, the gap between germline ends came to 12 bases. This CDR3 is built from 14 residues. CDR3 coding DNA: TGTGCCAGCTCAATGGGGGCCAACAACTATGGCTACACCTTC. Amino acids: CASSMGANNYGYTF.

The V call is TRBV4-1, the J call TRBJ2-1, with TRBD1 matching over 10 bases. Looked up from germline, CDR1 is MGHRA and CDR2 is YSYEKL. The CDR3 has 16 residues. The trim removed 3 bases at V and 5 bases at J, leaving 7 bases unmatched. The CDR3 protein is CASSHFSGTGDNEQFF. DNA of the CDR3: TGCGCCAGCAGCCACTTTTCCGGGACAGGGGACAATGAGCAGTTCTTC.

This chain uses TRBV3-1 (or the pseudogene TRBV3-2) with TRBJ1-1; D might be TRBD1 (5 bases). V gave up 4 bases and J gave up 8 bases, with 17 bases separating them. The V gene's germline CDR1 is LGHDT and CDR2 YNNKEL (reference sequence). This CDR3 spans 14 amino acids. The DNA of the CDR3 is TGTGCCAGCAGCCGTAAGGACATCCCAGGAGAAGCTTTCTTT. Translated, it gives CASSRKDIPGEAFF.

This clone has a single count. The chain joins TRBV28 to TRBJ1-2; D call uncertain. Trimming left V 8 bases short and J 8 bases short, with 9 bases between. The CDR3 extends over 10 amino acids. Germline-derived CDR1 and CDR2 are MDHEN and SYDVKM. In DNA form, the CDR3 reads TGTGCCAGCTGGCTCGAAGGCTACACCTTC. Translating it yields CASWLEGYTF.

V gene TRBV21-1 combines with J gene TRBJ1-6; TRBD1 is the table's D call, not checked against the DNA. TRBV21-1 is marked as a pseudogene. This CDR3 is 19 amino acids long. The CDR3 nucleotides are TGTGCCAGCAGCCCCCAAAGAGGAAGGGGTGCAGGGTCTAATTCACCCCTCCACTTT. Protein: CASSPQRGRGAGSNSPLHF.

The gene calls are TRBV27 and TRBJ1-3; D uncertain. V lost 3 bases, J lost 3 bases, and 9 bases lay in between. Germline CDR1 MNHEY, CDR2 SMNVEV (reference sequence). The CDR3 has 14 amino acids. The CDR3 protein is CASSFQGFGNTIYF. CDR3 DNA: TGTGCCAGCAGTTTTCAAGGATTTGGAAACACCATATATTTT.

The J gene is TRBJ2-5, the V gene TRBV3-1 (or the pseudogene TRBV3-2); 12 bases are a match to TRBD2. CDR3 length: 17 residues. Trimming cost V 0 bases and J 1 base; bases outside gene matches: 3. Germline assignment: CDR1 LGHDT and CDR2 YNNKEL (reference sequence). CDR3 coding DNA: TGTGCCAGCAGCCAAGATTGGACTAGCGGGGTCCAAGAGACCCAGTACTTC. Encoded protein: CASSQDWTSGVQETQYF.

This clone was seen more than once but under ten times. This chain joins TRBV18 and TRBJ1-4; D may be TRBD1 (5 bases). CDR3 length: 14 residues. V lost 5 bases and J lost 7, with 14 bases in between. Germline assignment: CDR1 KGHSH and CDR2 LQKENI. CDR3 residues: CASSDLGLGEKLFF. As DNA, the CDR3 is TGTGCCAGCTCAGACCTGGGGCTAGGTGAAAAACTGTTTTTT.

The rearrangement joins TRBV5-1 to TRBJ1-3; D remains ambiguous. Between the trimmed V and J ends, which lost 1 base and 4 bases, there was a span of 9 bases. Germline CDR1 reads SGHRS; CDR2 reads YFSETQ. The CDR3 runs to 14 residues. The CDR3 sequence is CASSLIAAGNTIYF. The CDR3 DNA follows: TGCGCCAGCAGCTTGATAGCAGCAGGAAACACCATATATTTT.

The V call is TRBV6-5, the J call TRBJ1-6; TRBD1 matches 7 bases. The CDR3 length is 15 residues. V was clipped by 8 bases and J by 0 bases; unmatched bases: 4. CDR1 is MNHEY and CDR2 is SVGAGI in the germline V gene. CDR3 protein: CASRDSSSYNSPLHF. The CDR3 region has the DNA TGTGCCAGCCGGGACAGCAGCTCCTATAATTCACCCCTCCACTTT.

The chain is built from TRBV14 and TRBJ2-3; 7 nucleotides agree with TRBD1. CDR3 size: 14 residues. The germline V gene has CDR1 SGHDN and CDR2 FVKESK. With V trimmed by 11 bases and J by 0 bases, 8 bases remained unmatched. The CDR3 sequence: CALKQGVSTDTQYF. The CDR3 DNA sequence: TGTGCCCTAAAGCAGGGGGTCAGCACAGATACGCAGTATTTT.

This clone has a single count. J is TRBJ1-2 and V is TRBV12-3 or TRBV12-4, with 9 bases fitting TRBD1. The trim removed 5 bases at V and 8 bases at J, leaving 6 bases unmatched. The CDR3 is 13 amino acids. CDR3 in amino acids: CASSTPGQGGYTF. The CDR3 DNA reads TGTGCCAGCAGTACGCCGGGACAGGGAGGCTACACCTTC.

The chain is built from TRBV7-2 and TRBJ2-7; a weak D match, TRBD1 (6 bases). The V gene's germline CDR1 is SGHTA and CDR2 FQGNSA. The CDR3 covers 16 residues. V was pared by 5 bases and J by 2 bases, with 19 bases between. CDR3 loop: CASSARTAKGAYEQYF. In DNA form, the CDR3 reads TGTGCCAGCAGCGCCCGGACTGCCAAGGGGGCCTACGAGCAGTACTTC.

The gene calls are TRBV5-4 and TRBJ1-4; D ambiguous. This CDR3 has 16 amino acids. Germline lookup yields CDR1 SGHNT and CDR2 YYREEE (reference sequence). Deletions cut 0 bases from V and 7 bases from J, with 16 bases between. CDR3 protein: CASSLDRGRASEKLFF. CDR3 bases: TGTGCCAGCAGCTTGGACCGCGGCAGAGCGAGTGAAAAACTGTTTTTT.